These 14 T cell receptor beta chains share one sample of origin, sequenced in a study of blood T cell repertoires in COVID-19. Using immunoSEQ multiplex PCR, the repertoire was profiled, and TCRdb retains in-frame clones only, with some absent. The sample records under 400,000 clones, 90% being singletons. The sequencing input was peripheral blood. The receptors originated from a woman aged 30 to 39 with COVID-19, enrolled during active disease.

This chain connects TRBV12-3 or TRBV12-4 to TRBJ2-4; D remains unclear. V shed 3 bases and J shed 4 bases, with 4 bases lying between them. This CDR3 is built from 12 residues. DNA of the CDR3: TGTGCCAGCAGTTTTGAGAAAAACATTCAGTACTTC. Its translation: CASSFEKNIQYF.

The V and J genes are TRBV28 and TRBJ1-1; D not certain. The CDR3 loop spans 15 amino acids. CDR1 and CDR2 from the germline V gene are MDHEN and SYDVKM. V was clipped by 3 bases and J by 1 base, with 12 bases between them. This chain's CDR3 is CASSLEGLGNTEAFF. CDR3 in DNA: TGTGCCAGCAGTTTGGAGGGTTTAGGGAACACTGAAGCTTTCTTT.

In the case of this clone: One end of the junction fails to match germline, which may point to a read error. The chain recombines TRBV5-8 with TRBJ1-1; 9 bases agree with TRBD1. Germline assignment: CDR1 SGHTS and CDR2 YDEGEE. CDR3 length: 9 residues. The CDR3 loop is CASSPTGGF. CDR3 DNA sequence: TGTGCCAGCAGCCCGACAGGGGGTTTT.

The chain carries TRBV11-3 and TRBJ2-1; TRBD1 might be the D (5 bases). The germline gives CDR1 SGHNT, CDR2 YENEEA. The CDR3 loop spans 12 amino acids. The V gene lost 5 bases and the J gene lost 10 bases, with 12 bases spanning the gap. The CDR3 DNA reads as TGTGCCAGCAGCAATACAGGCATCGAGCAGTTCTTC. This encodes CASSNTGIEQFF.

A single count supports this clone. This chain joins TRBV6-5 and TRBJ1-1; 10 bases fit TRBD1. J gave up 4 bases and V 0 bases, and 5 bases lay outside the gene matches. The CDR3 covers 16 residues. CDR1 is MNHEY and CDR2 is SVGAGI in the germline V gene. The CDR3 nucleotides read TGTGCCAGCAGTTACTCGACAGGGGGCATGGGCACTGAAGCTTTCTTT. It translates to CASSYSTGGMGTEAFF.

The chain employs TRBV5-1 and TRBJ2-3; 10 bases align to TRBD2. The CDR3 length is 16 residues. Looked up from germline, CDR1 is SGHRS and CDR2 is YFSETQ. V shed 2 bases, J shed 2 bases, and the junction held 5 bases outside the gene matches. CDR3 sequence (DNA): TGCGCCAGCAGCTTCAGGACTAGCGGTTTCACAGATACGCAGTATTTT. It codes for CASSFRTSGFTDTQYF.

This chain uses TRBV5-4 with TRBJ2-4; possibly TRBD1 for D (5 bases). Germline CDR1 and CDR2: SGHNT and YYREEE (reference sequence). The CDR3 length is 15 residues. The ends were cut back, 0 bases at V and 2 bases at J, with 9 bases in the middle. The CDR3 is CASSLAQGTKNIQYF. The CDR3 coding sequence is TGTGCCAGCAGCTTGGCGCAGGGCACCAAAAACATTCAGTACTTC.

The chain links TRBV5-1 to TRBJ2-5, with a possible D match to TRBD1 (6 bases). The CDR3 has 13 residues. The germline gives CDR1 SGHRS, CDR2 YFSETQ. The V end was cut by 1 base, the J end by 5 bases, with 9 bases between. The CDR3 nucleotides read TGCGCCAGCAGCTTGACAGGGAAGGAGACCCAGTACTTC. Amino acid sequence: CASSLTGKETQYF. The full variable domain, in which reference TRBV5-1 and TRBJ2-5 provide the parts outside the CDR3, is KAGVTQTPRYLIKTRGQQVTLSCSPISGHRSVSWYQQTPGQGLQFLFEYFSETQRNKGNFPGRFSGRQFSNSRSEMNVSTLELGDSALYLCASSLTGKETQYFGPGTRLLVL.

The genes are TRBV25-1 and TRBJ1-2, with a tentative D call TRBD1 (6 bases). The germline V gene encodes CDR1 MGHDK and CDR2 SYGVNS. The CDR3 length is 13 residues. V dropped 3 bases and J dropped 2 bases, with 7 bases sitting between them. CDR3 sequence: CASSDRGNYGYTF. In DNA form, the CDR3 reads TGTGCCAGCAGTGACAGGGGAAACTATGGCTACACCTTC.

The V gene is TRBV7-9, the J gene TRBJ1-2; 7 bases align to TRBD1. Germline V gives CDR1 SEHNR, CDR2 FQNEAQ (reference sequence). After removal of 5 bases from V and 2 bases from J, the junction contained 8 bases not matched to a gene. This CDR3 has 15 amino acids. Here the CDR3 reads CASSPYGTANYGYTF. CDR3 in DNA: TGTGCCAGCAGCCCCTACGGGACAGCGAACTATGGCTACACCTTC. Supplemented by reference TRBV7-9 and TRBJ1-2, the full variable domain reads DTGVSQNPRHKITKRGQNVTFRCDPISEHNRLYWYRQTLGQGPEFLTYFQNEAQLEKSRLLSDRFSAERPKGSFSTLEIQRTEQGDSAMYLCASSPYGTANYGYTFGSGTRLTVV.

The genes are TRBV7-9 and TRBJ1-2, with 7 positions matching TRBD1. Trimming cost V 5 bases and J 4 bases; bases outside gene matches: 4. Germline V gene sequence: CDR1 SEHNR, CDR2 FQNEAQ (reference sequence). This CDR3 has 13 amino acids. CDR3 region: CASSQDRTYGYTF. In nucleotides, the CDR3 is TGTGCCAGCAGCCAGGACAGGACCTATGGCTACACCTTC.

The chain is built from TRBV20-1 and TRBJ2-1; 9 bases line up with TRBD2. The CDR3 is 16 amino acids. Germline lookup yields CDR1 DFQATT and CDR2 SNEGSKA (reference sequence). V gave up 3 bases and J gave up 1 base; unmatched junction bases: 7. The CDR3 DNA is TGCAGTGCTAGTGGGGCGGGAGGGCCTTCCTACAATGAGCAGTTCTTC. This gives the protein CSASGAGGPSYNEQFF.

The rearrangement joins TRBV6-5 to TRBJ2-7; perhaps TRBD1 as D (6 bases). Trimming pared 7 bases from V and 3 bases from J, leaving 19 bases between. This CDR3 has 15 amino acids. From germline, CDR1 is MNHEY and CDR2 SVGAGI. CDR3 DNA: TGTGCCAGCACGCTATGGCAGGGGAATATCTACGAGCAGTACTTC. Translating gives CASTLWQGNIYEQYF.

The chain uses TRBV2 and TRBJ1-5; D is possibly TRBD1 (5 bases). Germline V lookup: CDR1 SNHLY, CDR2 FYNNEI. Trimming removed 7 bases at V and 1 base at J, with 14 bases between. This CDR3 is 15 amino acids long. DNA of the CDR3: TGTGCCAGCACTGACCCACGACAGAGCAATCAGCCCCAGCATTTT. This codes for CASTDPRQSNQPQHF.